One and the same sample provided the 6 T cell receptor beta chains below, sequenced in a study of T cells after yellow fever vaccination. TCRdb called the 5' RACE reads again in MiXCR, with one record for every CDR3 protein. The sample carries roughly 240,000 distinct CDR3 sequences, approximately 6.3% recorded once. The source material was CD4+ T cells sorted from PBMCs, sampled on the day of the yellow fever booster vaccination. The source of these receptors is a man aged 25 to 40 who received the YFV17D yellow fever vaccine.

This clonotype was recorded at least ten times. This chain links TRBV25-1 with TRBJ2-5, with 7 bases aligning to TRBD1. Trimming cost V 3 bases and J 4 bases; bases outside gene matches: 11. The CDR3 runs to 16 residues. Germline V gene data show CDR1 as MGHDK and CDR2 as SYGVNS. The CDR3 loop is CASSDLAGTAAETQYF. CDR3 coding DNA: TGTGCCAGCAGTGACTTAGCTGGGACAGCTGCAGAGACCCAGTACTTC.

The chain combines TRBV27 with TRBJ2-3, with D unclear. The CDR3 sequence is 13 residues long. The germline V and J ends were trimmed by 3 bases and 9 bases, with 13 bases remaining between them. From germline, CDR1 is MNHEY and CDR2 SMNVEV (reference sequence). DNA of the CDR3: TGTGCCAGCAGTTTCAGATCCCCTGTGACGCAGTATTTT. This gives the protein CASSFRSPVTQYF.

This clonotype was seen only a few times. Here the CDR3 DNA reads TGCGCCAGCAGCCCGAAAGCCCGAAAGGCAGGGGATGCTTTCTTT. It codes for CASSPKARKAGDAFF. The chain joins TRBV5-1 to TRBJ1-1; D perhaps matches TRBD1 (6 bases). Germline V CDR1 and CDR2: SGHRS, YFSETQ. Trimming took 4 bases from V and 11 from J, leaving 24 bases between them. The CDR3 runs 15 residues.

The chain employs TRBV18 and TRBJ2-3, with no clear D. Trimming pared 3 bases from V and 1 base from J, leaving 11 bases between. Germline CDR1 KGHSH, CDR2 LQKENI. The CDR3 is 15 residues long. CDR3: CASSPRSEGTDTQYF. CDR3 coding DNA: TGTGCCAGCTCACCCCGGTCGGAAGGCACAGATACGCAGTATTTT.

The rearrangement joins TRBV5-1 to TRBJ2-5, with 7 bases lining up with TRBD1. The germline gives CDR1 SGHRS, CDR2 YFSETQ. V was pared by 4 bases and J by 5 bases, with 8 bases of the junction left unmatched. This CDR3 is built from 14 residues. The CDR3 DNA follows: TGCGCCAGCAGCGTAGGGACAGCCCAGGAGACCCAGTACTTC. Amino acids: CASSVGTAQETQYF.

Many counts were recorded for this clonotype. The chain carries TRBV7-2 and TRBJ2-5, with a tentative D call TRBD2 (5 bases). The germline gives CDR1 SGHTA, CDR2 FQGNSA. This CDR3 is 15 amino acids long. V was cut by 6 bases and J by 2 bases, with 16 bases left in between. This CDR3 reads CASRSPSGFQETQYF. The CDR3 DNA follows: TGTGCCAGCAGGTCTCCCTCGGGGTTTCAAGAGACCCAGTACTTC.